This TCR beta chain was found in a study of blood T cell repertoires in COVID-19. Overall study context: PBMCs, B-cell-depleted T cells, or T cells were the source of the cDNA or gDNA that made up the material.

Sequencing was performed with immunoSEQ multiplex PCR; in TCRdb, only in-frame clones are kept and a portion is missing. Here the sample spans nearly 200,000 clones, 89% being singletons. The CDR3 contains 15 residues. Germline CDR1 is GTSNPN and CDR2 is SVGIG (reference sequence). V lost 0 bases to trimming and J lost 5 bases, with 11 bases between them. Symptom resolution, clearance, or two negative PCRs marked donors in Cohort 3 as recovered. The sequence was collected from a woman between 18 and 30 years old who had recovered from COVID-19. The sequenced sample was PBMCs or T cells enriched from blood (not recorded which). The V gene is TRBV30, the J gene TRBJ1-6, with D tentatively TRBD1 (6 bases). The CDR3 region has the DNA TGTGCCTGGAGTGTCCTCAGGGGTAATAATTCACCCCTCCACTTT. This encodes CAWSVLRGNNSPLHF.